Here is one T cell receptor (beta chain) with its context. What it binds is not known. This entry comes from a study of graft-versus-host responses after intestinal transplantation. The wider study: Recipients were given multivisceral, liver-intestinal, or isolated intestinal transplants. Induction using anti-thymocyte globulin, followed by tacrolimus and steroids for roughly 3 years, was given to all recipients.

The CDR3 contains 16 residues. The germline CDR1 and CDR2 sequences are ENHRY and SYGVKD. V was pared by 2 bases and J by 1 base, with 14 bases between. The table came from immunoSEQ multiplex PCR; TCRdb's copy has only in-frame clones and leaves some out. Of around 96,000 clones listed, roughly 92% are singletons. The chain employs TRBV10-3 and TRBJ1-1; D possibly corresponds to TRBD1 (6 bases). This specimen was unstimulated CD4+ T cells sorted from spleen or lymph node cells, taken before intestinal transplant. This clonotype was obtained from a human donor who received an intestinal transplant. CDR3 region: CAISETLQGKNTEAFF. In DNA form, the CDR3 reads TGTGCCATCAGTGAGACCCTTCAGGGGAAGAACACTGAAGCTTTCTTT.